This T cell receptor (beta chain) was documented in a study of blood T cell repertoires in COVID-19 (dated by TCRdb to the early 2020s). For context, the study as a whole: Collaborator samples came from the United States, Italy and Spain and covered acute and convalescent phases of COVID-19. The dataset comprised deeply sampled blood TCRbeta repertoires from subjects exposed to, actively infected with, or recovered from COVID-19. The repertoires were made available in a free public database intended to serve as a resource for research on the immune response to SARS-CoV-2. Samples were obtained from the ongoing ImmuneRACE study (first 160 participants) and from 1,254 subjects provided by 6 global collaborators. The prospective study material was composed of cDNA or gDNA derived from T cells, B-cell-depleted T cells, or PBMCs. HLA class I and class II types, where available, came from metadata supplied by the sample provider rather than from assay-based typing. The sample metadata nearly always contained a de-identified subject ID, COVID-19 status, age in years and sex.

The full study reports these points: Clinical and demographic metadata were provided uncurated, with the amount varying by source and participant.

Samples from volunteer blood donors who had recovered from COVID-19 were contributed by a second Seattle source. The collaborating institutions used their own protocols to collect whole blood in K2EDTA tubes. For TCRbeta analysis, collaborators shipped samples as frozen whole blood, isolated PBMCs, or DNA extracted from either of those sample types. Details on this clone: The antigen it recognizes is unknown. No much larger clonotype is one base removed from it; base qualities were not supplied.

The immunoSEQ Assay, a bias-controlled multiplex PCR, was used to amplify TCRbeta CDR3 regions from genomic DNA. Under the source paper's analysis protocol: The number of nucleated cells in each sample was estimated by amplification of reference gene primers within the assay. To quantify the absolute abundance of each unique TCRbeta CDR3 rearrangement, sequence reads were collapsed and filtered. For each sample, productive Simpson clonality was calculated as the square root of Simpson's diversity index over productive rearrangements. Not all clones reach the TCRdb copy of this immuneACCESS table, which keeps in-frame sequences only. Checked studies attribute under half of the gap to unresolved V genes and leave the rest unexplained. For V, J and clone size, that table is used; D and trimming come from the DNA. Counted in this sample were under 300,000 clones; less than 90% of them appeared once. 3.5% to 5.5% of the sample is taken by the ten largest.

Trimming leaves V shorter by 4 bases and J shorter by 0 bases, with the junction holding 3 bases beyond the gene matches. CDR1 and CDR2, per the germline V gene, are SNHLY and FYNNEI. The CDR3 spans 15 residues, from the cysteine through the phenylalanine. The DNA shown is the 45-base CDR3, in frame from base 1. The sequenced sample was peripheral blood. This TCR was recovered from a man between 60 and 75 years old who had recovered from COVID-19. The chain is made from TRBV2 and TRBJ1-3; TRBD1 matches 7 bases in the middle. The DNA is TGTGCCAGCAGTGGGGACAGCCTCTCTGGAAACACCATATATTTT. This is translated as CASSGDSLSGNTIYF.